This is a list of T cell receptor beta chains from one sample in a study of shared clonotypes between healthy human individuals. Using immunoSEQ multiplex PCR, the repertoire was profiled, and TCRdb retains in-frame clones only, with some absent. The top ten hold roughly 15% of the sample, which has over 300,000 clones, roughly 84% seen once. The sequenced sample consisted of memory CD8+ T cells sorted from blood. These receptors all stem from a man younger than 35 in good health. CDR3s include the opening cysteine and the closing phenylalanine or tryptophan.

V gene: TRBV27
CDR3 protein: CATRGDYGEQYF

V gene: TRBV5-6
CDR3 protein: CASSLLVGAYTDTQYF

V gene: TRBV19
CDR3 protein: CASSIVPGPNNEQFF

V gene: TRBV28
CDR3 protein: CASSFGTRGTYEQYF

V gene: TRBV5-1
CDR3 protein: CASSLGAGAYEQYF

V gene: TRBV28
CDR3 protein: CASSLGLEQFF

V gene: TRBV11-1
CDR3 protein: CASSYIVTSGVDTQYF

V gene: TRBV15
CDR3 protein: CATSPQDRFPYEQYF

V gene: TRBV5-1
CDR3 protein: CASSSRQGFLGGYTF

V gene: TRBV6-1
CDR3 protein: CASSEAPVAFGDTQYF

V gene: TRBV7-9
CDR3 protein: CASSYRDIQETQYF

V gene: TRBV9
CDR3 protein: CASSSHSYEQYF

V gene: TRBV5-1
CDR3 protein: CASVLAGGPRETQYF

V gene: TRBV7-9
CDR3 protein: CASSSTSLAYNSPLHF

V gene: TRBV4-1
CDR3 protein: CASSYQGRAKNIQYF

V gene: TRBV4-3
CDR3 protein: CASSPLEGDYGYTF

V gene: TRBV28
CDR3 protein: CATDTGDPYSNQPQHF

V gene: TRBV2
CDR3 protein: CASFGAGSYNEQFF